The 18 T cell receptor beta chains in this list originate from one sample, sequenced in a study of blood T cell repertoires in COVID-19. The data were produced by immunoSEQ multiplex PCR, yet TCRdb's version contains in-frame clones alone and is incomplete. The table has 100,000 to 130,000 clones, approximately 84% seen once. The sequenced sample consisted of peripheral blood. The origin of the receptors is a human donor in a cohort sampled during active COVID-19.

CDR3: CASSLGWTSGRGHEQYF. CDR3 DNA: TGTGCCAGCAGCTTAGGGTGGACTAGCGGGAGGGGCCACGAGCAGTACTTC. This sequence joins TRBV7-9 and TRBJ2-7, with TRBD2 matching over 15 bases. Per the germline V gene, CDR1 is SEHNR and CDR2 is FQNEAQ (reference sequence). V shed 1 base and J 5 bases; nucleotides not matched to a gene: 6. The length of the CDR3 is 17 residues.

The chain carries TRBV7-8 and TRBJ2-7; perhaps TRBD1 as D (6 bases). Deletions cut 1 base from V and 2 bases from J, with 12 bases between. Germline values: CDR1 SGHVS, CDR2 FQNEAQ. The CDR3 has 15 amino acids. CDR3 sequence: CASSLVQGPTYEQYF. The CDR3 DNA is TGTGCCAGCAGCTTAGTGCAGGGGCCGACCTACGAGCAGTACTTC.

This chain links TRBV20-1 with TRBJ2-7; D is unclear. The ends were cut back, 6 bases at V and 1 base at J, with 7 bases in the middle. Germline CDR1 reads DFQATT; CDR2 reads SNEGSKA (reference sequence). The CDR3 runs 11 residues. The CDR3 reads CSASLSYEQYF. CDR3 sequence (DNA): TGCAGTGCCTCACTTTCCTACGAGCAGTACTTC.

This clone appeared a few times. The junction shows a germline mismatch at one end, possibly a read error. The chain recombines TRBV7-9 with TRBJ2-3; tentative D call: TRBD2 (7 bases). Germline CDR1 and CDR2: SEHNR and FQNEAQ (reference sequence). The CDR3 length is 14 residues. The CDR3 bases are TGTGCCAGCAGTTTAGGGGGGGTTACAGATACGCAGTATTTT. Translation: CASSLGGVTDTQYF. Full variable domain (rest looked up from reference TRBV7-9 and TRBJ2-3): DTGVSQNPRHKITKRGQNVTFRCDPISEHNRLYWYRQTLGQGPEFLTYFQNEAQLEKSRLLSDRFSAERPKGSFSTLEIQRTEQGDSAMYLCASSLGGVTDTQYFGPGTRLTVL.

The J gene is TRBJ2-1, the V gene TRBV5-1, with 10 positions matching TRBD2. V was clipped by 0 bases and J by 6 bases; unmatched bases: 3. CDR1 and CDR2 from the germline V gene are SGHRS and YFSETQ. The CDR3 extends over 15 amino acids. CDR3 amino acids: CASSLALAGVNEQFF. The CDR3 DNA reads TGCGCCAGCAGCTTGGCTCTAGCGGGAGTCAATGAGCAGTTCTTC.

The chain couples TRBV29-1 to TRBJ1-2, with 9 bases aligning to TRBD1. V was pared by 3 bases and J by 9 bases, with 8 bases of the junction left unmatched. The CDR3 covers 13 residues. Germline loops: CDR1 SQVTM, CDR2 ANQGSEA. CDR3 protein: CSVEGTGLRSYTF. In DNA form, the CDR3 reads TGCAGCGTTGAGGGGACAGGGCTAAGAAGCTACACCTTC. Full variable domain (rest looked up from reference TRBV29-1 and TRBJ1-2): SAVISQKPSRDICQRGTSLTIQCQVDSQVTMMFWYRQQPGQSLTLIATANQGSEATYESGFVIDKFPISRPNLTFSTLTVSNMSPEDSSIYLCSVEGTGLRSYTFGSGTRLTVV.

This chain uses TRBV6-4 with TRBJ1-2; 12 bases match TRBD1. Germline lookup yields CDR1 MRHNA and CDR2 SNTAGT. The V segment lost 6 bases and the J segment 4 bases; nucleotides outside the gene matches: 3. This CDR3 has 14 residues. CDR3 nucleotide sequence: TGTGCCAGCAGCGCGGGACAGGGGGCCTATGGCTACACCTTC. Translated: CASSAGQGAYGYTF.

The chain couples TRBV5-4 to TRBJ1-1; no definite D call. V dropped 0 bases and J dropped 3 bases, with 6 bases sitting between them. CDR1 and CDR2 from the germline V gene are SGHNT and YYREEE (reference sequence). The CDR3 has 13 residues. The CDR3 loop is CASSLDSYTEAFF. DNA for the CDR3: TGTGCCAGCAGCTTGGACTCTTACACTGAAGCTTTCTTT.

In this sample, this clone turned up once. The genes are TRBV5-8 and TRBJ2-5; 7 nucleotides match TRBD1. This CDR3 has 13 amino acids. V shed 0 bases and J 5 bases; nucleotides not matched to a gene: 1. The germline V gene encodes CDR1 SGHTS and CDR2 YDEGEE. CDR3 protein: CASSLDRGETQYF. CDR3 in DNA: TGTGCCAGCAGCTTGGACAGGGGCGAGACCCAGTACTTC.

This clone appeared once. The chain links TRBV29-1 to TRBJ2-3; D not certain. This CDR3 is built from 12 residues. Germline CDR1 reads SQVTM; CDR2 reads ANQGSEA. V was shortened by 2 bases and J by 7 bases, with 10 bases between the two germline ends. CDR3 protein: CSVELTSYTQYF. The CDR3 DNA reads as TGCAGCGTTGAATTGACAAGTTATACGCAGTATTTT.

This clone came up once. CDR3 sequence reads: CASSYTRGSEQYF. CDR3 nucleotide sequence: TGTGCCAGCAGTTACACGAGGGGGTCCGAGCAGTACTTC. The chain joins TRBV6-2 or TRBV6-3 to TRBJ2-7, with D perhaps TRBD1 (6 bases). The CDR3 extends over 13 amino acids. V dropped 2 bases and J dropped 6 bases, with 11 bases sitting between them. Germline V gene sequence: CDR1 MNHEY, CDR2 SVGEGT.

This CDR3 is CASRGTGTLDQPQHF. For the CDR3, the DNA is TGTGCCAGCAGGGGGACAGGGACTCTCGATCAGCCCCAGCATTTT. This sequence joins TRBV2 and TRBJ1-5; 9 bases agree with TRBD1. The V segment lost 6 bases and the J segment 5 bases; nucleotides outside the gene matches: 8. This CDR3 has 15 residues. Germline V CDR1 and CDR2: SNHLY, FYNNEI.

The rearrangement links TRBV6-5 to TRBJ1-2; TRBD1 aligns across 7 bases. CDR1 is MNHEY, CDR2 SVGAGI, per germline. CDR3 size: 13 residues. With V trimmed by 2 bases and J by 5 bases, 2 bases remained unmatched. The CDR3 sequence is CASSYARGYGYTF. In DNA, the CDR3 is TGTGCCAGCAGTTACGCCAGGGGGTATGGCTACACCTTC.

DNA for the CDR3: TGCGCCAGCAGCCCCGGGACAGAGAATTCACCCCTCCACTTT. This translates into CASSPGTENSPLHF. The chain combines TRBV5-1 with TRBJ1-6; 7 bases are shared with TRBD1. Looked up from germline, CDR1 is SGHRS and CDR2 is YFSETQ. After removal of 4 bases from V and 7 bases from J, the junction contained 5 bases not matched to a gene. The CDR3 is 14 residues long. The variable domain in full, completed from reference TRBV5-1 and TRBJ1-6, reads KAGVTQTPRYLIKTRGQQVTLSCSPISGHRSVSWYQQTPGQGLQFLFEYFSETQRNKGNFPGRFSGRQFSNSRSEMNVSTLELGDSALYLCASSPGTENSPLHFGNGTRLTVT.

CDR3 nucleotide sequence: TGTGCCAGCAGCTTGCTACAGGGTGATGAGCAGTTCTTC. Translating it yields CASSLLQGDEQFF. The genes are TRBV7-9 and TRBJ2-1; a weak D match, TRBD1 (6 bases). From germline, CDR1 is SEHNR and CDR2 FQNEAQ (reference sequence). The germline V and J ends were trimmed by 3 bases and 8 bases, with 11 bases remaining between them. The CDR3 loop spans 13 amino acids.

The chain carries TRBV30 and TRBJ2-3, with a possible D match to TRBD2 (6 bases). From germline, CDR1 is GTSNPN and CDR2 SVGIG (reference sequence). Trimming took off 8 bases at V and 0 bases at J, with 27 bases between the two ends. CDR3 length equals 18 residues. CDR3 DNA sequence: TGTGCCACAGGCGGGGCGGGACCAGTTACTACGAGCACAGATACGCAGTATTTT. This encodes CATGGAGPVTTSTDTQYF.

The V and J genes are TRBV6-1 and TRBJ1-2; a weak D match, TRBD1 (5 bases). V lost 3 bases and J lost 7, with 21 bases in between. The CDR3 covers 16 residues. Germline CDR1 MNHNS, CDR2 SASEGT. The CDR3 nucleotides read TGTGCCAGCAGTGATACGACGGGGGGTACGGTGGCTGGCTACACCTTC. This encodes CASSDTTGGTVAGYTF.

V is TRBV4-1 and J is TRBJ2-4; D may be TRBD1 (6 bases). Trimming removed 1 base from V and 0 bases from J, with 16 bases in between. This CDR3 has 18 amino acids. Germline values: CDR1 MGHRA, CDR2 YSYEKL. CDR3 in amino acids: CASSQGEGGPLAKNIQYF. The DNA for the CDR3 is TGCGCCAGCAGCCAAGGGGAAGGGGGTCCACTAGCCAAAAACATTCAGTACTTC.